The 15 T cell receptor beta chains in this list originate from one sample, sequenced in a study of blood T cell repertoires in COVID-19. The assay was immunoSEQ multiplex PCR, and TCRdb's table has in-frame clones only and misses some. The repertoire has fewer than 300,000 clones, around 84% of them found once; the top ten carry 15% to 19%. The sample was PBMCs or T cells enriched from blood (not recorded which). These receptors were collected from a man younger than 35 who had recovered from COVID-19.

This clone was detected only once. In DNA, the CDR3 is TGTGCCAGCAGTGAACTGGCAGGGAATGGCTACACCTTC. Protein sequence: CASSELAGNGYTF. This chain uses TRBV2 with TRBJ1-2, with D perhaps TRBD1 (5 bases). Trimming removed 2 bases at V and 6 bases at J, with 10 bases between. The CDR3 extends over 13 amino acids. The germline V gene has CDR1 SNHLY and CDR2 FYNNEI. The variable domain in full, with the rest retrieved from reference TRBV2 and TRBJ1-2, is EPEVTQTPSHQVTQMGQEVILRCVPISNHLYFYWYRQILGQKVEFLVSFYNNEISEKSEIFDDQFSVERPDGSNFTLKIRSTKLEDSAMYFCASSELAGNGYTFGSGTRLTVV.

The chain has TRBV5-1 and TRBJ2-3, with 12 bases aligning to TRBD2. V shed 0 bases and J 6 bases; nucleotides not matched to a gene: 2. The CDR3 consists of 15 residues. Germline CDR1 is SGHRS and CDR2 is YFSETQ. CDR3 sequence: CASSLGLAGVDTQYF. CDR3 in DNA: TGCGCCAGCAGCTTGGGACTAGCGGGAGTGGATACGCAGTATTTT.

The chain is built from TRBV11-2 and TRBJ2-7; 7 nucleotides agree with TRBD2. The CDR3 totals 15 residues. V shed 1 base, J shed 3 bases, and the junction held 6 bases outside the gene matches. Germline V lookup: CDR1 SGHAT, CDR2 FQNNGV. The CDR3 spells CASSLAGTTYYEQYF. The DNA for the CDR3 is TGTGCCAGCAGCTTAGCCGGGACTACCTACTACGAGCAGTACTTC. Together with reference TRBV11-2 and TRBJ2-7, the CDR3 gives the full variable domain: EAGVAQSPRYKIIEKRQSVAFWCNPISGHATLYWYQQILGQGPKLLIQFQNNGVVDDSQLPKDRFSAERLKGVDSTLKIQPAKLEDSAVYLCASSLAGTTYYEQYFGPGTRLTVT.

This clone was observed a single time. V is TRBV19 and J is TRBJ1-5, with D unclear. The length of the CDR3 is 14 residues. Trimming stripped 5 bases from V and 2 bases from J, with 10 bases between. Germline CDR1 reads LNHDA; CDR2 reads SQIVND (reference sequence). CDR3 nucleotides: TGTGCCAGTAGTCCACAGCCGGGCAATCAGCCCCAGCATTTT. Translated: CASSPQPGNQPQHF.

CDR3 region: CATAGGTIQETQYF. The CDR3 region has the DNA TGTGCCACCGCGGGGGGCACTATCCAAGAGACCCAGTACTTC. This chain joins TRBV7-2 and TRBJ2-5, with 8 bases lining up with TRBD2. CDR1 and CDR2 (germline): SGHTA, FQGNSA. The CDR3 contains 14 residues. The J segment lost 1 base and the V segment lost 10 bases, leaving 8 bases of the junction unmatched.

The CDR3 DNA follows: TGTGCCAGCAGCCCTGGACTAGCGGGGGGTAATCCCTGGGCGTGGACCCAGTACTTC. Its translation: CASSPGLAGGNPWAWTQYF. The V call is TRBV7-8, the J call TRBJ2-5, with 14 positions matching TRBD2. Germline V gene sequence: CDR1 SGHVS, CDR2 FQNEAQ. This CDR3 has 19 amino acids. The V gene end was trimmed by 5 bases and the J gene end by 7 bases; junction bases not matched to a gene: 18.

The rearrangement links TRBV19 to TRBJ2-1; 7 bases line up with TRBD1. CDR1 is LNHDA and CDR2 is SQIVND in the germline V gene (reference sequence). This CDR3 contains 15 residues. V gave up 7 bases and J gave up 0 bases; unmatched junction bases: 6. CDR3 nucleotides: TGTGCCAGTACCTCGACAGGGAGCTCCTACAATGAGCAGTTCTTC. Its protein is CASTSTGSSYNEQFF.

The genes are TRBV5-8 and TRBJ2-1; tentative D call: TRBD2 (6 bases). Germline CDR1 SGHTS, CDR2 YDEGEE. This CDR3 spans 18 amino acids. V lost 4 bases to trimming and J lost 7 bases, with 27 bases between them. In DNA form, the CDR3 reads TGTGCCAGCAGCGTAGGAGGGACGGGTATGTCCTTGTGGAATGAGCAGTTCTTC. It is translated as CASSVGGTGMSLWNEQFF. The complete variable domain, with remaining parts taken from reference TRBV5-8 and TRBJ2-1, reads EAGVTQSPTHLIKTRGQQATLRCSPISGHTSVYWYQQALGLGLQFLLWYDEGEERNRGNFPPRFSGRQFPNYSSELNVNALELEDSALYLCASSVGGTGMSLWNEQFFGPGTRLTVL.

This chain's CDR3 is CASSYGNSGPEAFF. DNA of the CDR3: TGTGCCAGCAGTTACGGGAACTCAGGGCCTGAAGCTTTCTTT. The rearrangement joins TRBV6-5 to TRBJ1-1, with a tentative D call TRBD1 (5 bases). Germline values: CDR1 MNHEY, CDR2 SVGAGI. Trimming took off 2 bases at V and 6 bases at J, with 13 bases between the two ends. The CDR3 runs 14 residues.

This sequence joins TRBV10-1 and TRBJ1-4; D not certain. The CDR3 sequence is 14 residues long. Germline lookup yields CDR1 WNHNN and CDR2 SYGVQD (reference sequence). Trimming cost V 3 bases and J 0 bases, with 5 bases left between them. The CDR3 here is CASSDGTTNEKLFF. The CDR3 DNA follows: TGCGCCAGCAGTGACGGGACAACTAATGAAAAACTGTTTTTT.

The rearrangement joins TRBV5-6 to TRBJ2-7, with D possibly matching TRBD2 (5 bases). The V end lost 2 bases, the J end lost 2 bases, and 14 bases lay between the germline ends. The CDR3 runs 15 residues. Germline V CDR1 and CDR2: SGHDT, YYEEEE. The chain's CDR3 is CASSFINLGAYEQYF. CDR3 nucleotide sequence: TGTGCCAGCAGCTTTATTAATCTGGGAGCCTACGAGCAGTACTTC.

This chain joins TRBV7-9 and TRBJ2-5; D might be TRBD1 (5 bases). CDR1 is SEHNR, CDR2 FQNEAQ, per germline (reference sequence). The germline V and J ends were trimmed by 8 bases and 0 bases, with 16 bases remaining between them. The CDR3 covers 15 residues. For the CDR3, the DNA is TGTGCCAGCGCCAGGGCCTCGGCTTACCAAGAGACCCAGTACTTC. This gives the protein CASARASAYQETQYF.

This clone came up once. The chain couples TRBV6-5 to TRBJ1-6, with 8 bases aligning to TRBD1. After removal of 2 bases from V and 8 bases from J, the junction contained 5 bases not matched to a gene. This CDR3 has 15 amino acids. The germline V gene encodes CDR1 MNHEY and CDR2 SVGAGI. The CDR3 coding sequence is TGTGCCAGCAGTTACACGGACAGGGTGGATTCACCCCTCCACTTT. As protein: CASSYTDRVDSPLHF.

The rearrangement joins TRBV6-5 to TRBJ1-5; possibly TRBD1 for D (5 bases). CDR1 is MNHEY, CDR2 SVGAGI, per germline. The CDR3 sequence is 14 residues long. V was cut by 6 bases and J by 7 bases, with 16 bases left in between. The CDR3 nucleotides are TGTGCCAGCAGCTCGACAGTCAGTCACCAGCCCCAGCATTTT. It specifies CASSSTVSHQPQHF.

The V call is TRBV28, the J call TRBJ2-2, with TRBD2 identical over 13 bases. The CDR3 contains 15 residues. Germline trimming cut 6 bases from V and 5 bases from J; bases unmatched to any gene: 3. Germline CDR1 is MDHEN and CDR2 is SYDVKM. CDR3: CASRWTSGSTGELFF. CDR3 DNA: TGTGCCAGCAGGTGGACTAGCGGGAGTACCGGGGAGCTGTTTTTT.